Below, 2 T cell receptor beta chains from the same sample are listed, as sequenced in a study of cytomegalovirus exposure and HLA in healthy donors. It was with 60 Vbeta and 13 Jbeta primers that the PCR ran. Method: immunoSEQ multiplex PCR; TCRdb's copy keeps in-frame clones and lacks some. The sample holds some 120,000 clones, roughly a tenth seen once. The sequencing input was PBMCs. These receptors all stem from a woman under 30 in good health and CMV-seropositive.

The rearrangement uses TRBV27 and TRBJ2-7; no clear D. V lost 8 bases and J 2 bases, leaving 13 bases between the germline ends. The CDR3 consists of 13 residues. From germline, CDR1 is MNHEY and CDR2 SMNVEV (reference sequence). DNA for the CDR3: TGTGCCAGCTCGAGAGGATTGGCCTACGAGCAGTACTTC. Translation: CASSRGLAYEQYF.

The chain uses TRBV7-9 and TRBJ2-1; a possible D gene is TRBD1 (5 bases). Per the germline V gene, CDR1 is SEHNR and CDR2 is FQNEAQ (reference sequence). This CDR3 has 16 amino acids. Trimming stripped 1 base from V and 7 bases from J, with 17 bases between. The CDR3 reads CASSLGWGASGNEQFF. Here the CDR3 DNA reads TGTGCCAGCAGCTTAGGGTGGGGCGCCAGTGGTAATGAGCAGTTCTTC.